This entry lists 30 T cell receptor beta chains sequenced from one sample in a study of blood T cell repertoires in COVID-19. Assay used: immunoSEQ multiplex PCR; TCRdb lists only in-frame clones, some missing. The sample consists of about 180,000 clones, approximately 85% of them appearing once. The sample comprised peripheral blood. Every receptor here comes from a man aged 55 to 70 with acute or convalescent COVID-19.

The V and J genes are TRBV27 and TRBJ2-7; perhaps TRBD1 as D (5 bases). Trimming removed 3 bases from V and 2 bases from J, with 8 bases in between. The germline CDR1 and CDR2 sequences are MNHEY and SMNVEV (reference sequence). The CDR3 totals 13 residues. CDR3 amino acids: CASSFLGAYEQYF. CDR3 nucleotides: TGTGCCAGCAGTTTTTTAGGGGCCTACGAGCAGTACTTC.

This sequence joins TRBV19 and TRBJ2-1; 10 nucleotides agree with TRBD2. Trimming removed 10 bases from V and 4 bases from J; junction bases left unmatched: 4. Germline V gene lookup returns CDR1 LNHDA and CDR2 SQIVND (reference sequence). The CDR3 has 13 residues. CDR3 coding DNA: TGTGCCACCCTAGCGGGGGAGTACAATGAGCAGTTCTTC. It yields the protein CATLAGEYNEQFF.

The genes are TRBV6-5 and TRBJ1-4, with 9 bases aligning to TRBD1. V gave up 9 bases and J gave up 7 bases; unmatched junction bases: 6. The CDR3 contains 13 residues. Germline V CDR1 and CDR2: MNHEY, SVGAGI. The CDR3: CASQQGAGEKLFF. CDR3 DNA: TGTGCCAGTCAACAGGGGGCCGGTGAAAAACTGTTTTTT.

The chain links TRBV6-2 or TRBV6-3 to TRBJ2-7; tentative D call: TRBD1 (5 bases). In germline, CDR1 is MNHEY, CDR2 SVGEGT. The CDR3 runs 13 residues. V gave up 0 bases and J gave up 6 bases, with 9 bases separating them. The CDR3 region is CASSYSQVGEQYF. The CDR3 region has the DNA TGTGCCAGCAGTTACTCACAGGTTGGCGAGCAGTACTTC.

V gene TRBV27 combines with J gene TRBJ2-6, with TRBD2 matching over 10 bases. CDR3 size: 17 residues. From germline, CDR1 is MNHEY and CDR2 SMNVEV (reference sequence). Trimming at V came to 3 bases and at J to 4 bases, leaving 6 bases not matched to a gene. The CDR3 spells CASSLSLAGAGANVLTF. CDR3 nucleotides: TGTGCCAGCAGTTTGAGTCTAGCGGGAGCCGGGGCCAACGTCCTGACTTTC.

By its share, this clone is medium-sized. The chain employs TRBV2 and TRBJ1-5, with TRBD1 as a possible D gene (6 bases). Trimming removed 6 bases from V and 4 bases from J, with 13 bases in between. In germline, CDR1 is SNHLY, CDR2 FYNNEI. CDR3 length: 14 amino acids. The CDR3 DNA sequence: TGTGCCAGCAGCTGGGGGCATGGGAATCAGCCCCAGCATTTT. Its protein product is CASSWGHGNQPQHF.

The gene calls are TRBV6-2 or TRBV6-3 and TRBJ2-7; tentatively, D is TRBD2 (6 bases). Per germline, CDR1 MNHEY and CDR2 SVGEGT. The V end lost 5 bases, the J end lost 7 bases, and 21 bases lay between the germline ends. This CDR3 comprises 15 residues. CDR3 DNA sequence: TGTGCCAGCAGTCCCTCTGCCGGGAGCTTACGTGAGCAGTACTTC. Residues: CASSPSAGSLREQYF.

The rearrangement links TRBV21-1 to TRBJ1-5. TRBV21-1 is a recognized pseudogene. The CDR3 totals 14 residues. The DNA for the CDR3 is TGTGCCAGCAGCAGAAAACGGGGGAATCAGCCCCAGCATTTT. Protein product: CASSRKRGNQPQHF.

This chain links TRBV7-9 with TRBJ2-4, with 8 positions matching TRBD2. Germline CDR1 and CDR2: SEHNR and FQNEAQ (reference sequence). J lost 9 bases, V lost 6 bases, and 13 bases had no gene match. The length of the CDR3 is 15 residues. DNA for the CDR3: TGTGCCAGCAGTAATCGGGAGGGCCTTATGAGCATTCAGTACTTC. Translation: CASSNREGLMSIQYF.

The CDR3 is CASSQVRQGQLGHSGNTIYF. The CDR3 DNA reads TGTGCCAGCAGCCAGGTCCGACAGGGTCAGTTAGGGCACTCTGGAAACACCATATATTTT. The chain is built from TRBV3-1 (or the pseudogene TRBV3-2) and TRBJ1-3; 7 nucleotides line up with TRBD1. The ends lost 3 bases at V and 0 bases at J; junction bases unmatched: 17. The CDR3 spans 20 residues. The germline CDR1 and CDR2 sequences are LGHDT and YNNKEL (reference sequence).

The chain employs TRBV18 and TRBJ2-7, with 11 positions matching TRBD1. Trimming at V came to 3 bases and at J to 4 bases, leaving 8 bases not matched to a gene. The CDR3 is 16 residues long. Germline V gene lookup returns CDR1 KGHSH and CDR2 LQKENI. CDR3 nucleotide sequence: TGTGCCAGCTCACCGATTTCCGGGACAGGGGGATACGAGCAGTACTTC. Its translation: CASSPISGTGGYEQYF.

The rearrangement uses TRBV27 and TRBJ1-2; a weak D match, TRBD1 (5 bases). Germline CDR1 MNHEY, CDR2 SMNVEV (reference sequence). V was clipped by 0 bases and J by 8 bases, with 19 bases between them. CDR3 length: 16 residues. Here the CDR3 reads CASSLSADPPQGGYTF. As DNA, the CDR3 is TGTGCCAGCAGTTTATCGGCGGACCCTCCGCAGGGAGGCTACACCTTC.

This chain connects TRBV6-1 to TRBJ2-3; 8 positions agree with TRBD2. V was pared by 2 bases and J by 10 bases, with 11 bases of the junction left unmatched. The CDR3 loop spans 15 amino acids. CDR1 and CDR2 (germline): MNHNS, SASEGT. The CDR3 protein is CASSESGRADAAQYF. The CDR3 bases are TGTGCCAGCAGTGAATCCGGGAGGGCCGACGCAGCGCAGTATTTT.

The rearrangement links TRBV7-9 to TRBJ1-1, with 8 positions matching TRBD1. V lost 5 bases, J lost 4 bases, and 3 bases stayed unmatched. The CDR3 runs 13 residues. CDR1 is SEHNR, CDR2 FQNEAQ, per germline (reference sequence). DNA for the CDR3: TGTGCCAGCAGCCCTACAGGGGGCACTGAAGCTTTCTTT. It is translated as CASSPTGGTEAFF. The full variable domain, with the rest looked up from reference TRBV7-9 and TRBJ1-1, is DTGVSQNPRHKITKRGQNVTFRCDPISEHNRLYWYRQTLGQGPEFLTYFQNEAQLEKSRLLSDRFSAERPKGSFSTLEIQRTEQGDSAMYLCASSPTGGTEAFFGQGTRLTVV.

The gene calls are TRBV6-5 and TRBJ2-7; D is possibly TRBD2 (7 bases). Germline V CDR1 and CDR2: MNHEY, SVGAGI. The CDR3 spans 13 residues. V gave up 7 bases and J gave up 6 bases, with 16 bases separating them. Here the CDR3 reads CASKLGGAGEQYF. The DNA for the CDR3 is TGTGCCAGCAAGTTAGGGGGGGCGGGCGAGCAGTACTTC.

The chain links TRBV19 to TRBJ2-5, with 9 bases that match TRBD1. With 5 bases clipped from V and 1 base from J, the junction kept 2 bases outside the gene matches. Germline loops: CDR1 LNHDA, CDR2 SQIVND (reference sequence). The CDR3 spans 14 residues. This chain's CDR3 is CASSVTGGQETQYF. The CDR3 coding sequence is TGTGCCAGTAGTGTGACAGGGGGCCAAGAGACCCAGTACTTC.

This clone was detected once. This chain connects TRBV10-3 to TRBJ1-2; D uncertain. V lost 3 bases and J lost 6, with 14 bases in between. This CDR3 has 14 amino acids. Germline values: CDR1 ENHRY, CDR2 SYGVKD. The CDR3 sequence is CAISDGGRADGYTF. The CDR3 DNA reads TGTGCCATCAGTGACGGAGGAAGGGCAGATGGCTACACCTTC.

The genes are TRBV24-1 and TRBJ2-5, with TRBD2 as a possible D gene (5 bases). Germline loops: CDR1 KGHDR, CDR2 SFDVKD. The V gene lost 3 bases and the J gene lost 5 bases, with 15 bases spanning the gap. The CDR3 is 15 amino acids. The CDR3, as DNA: TGTGCCACCAGTGATCTCGCCGGGAAAGGGGAGACCCAGTACTTC. This codes for CATSDLAGKGETQYF.

This clone was counted a few times. V and J are TRBV5-1 and TRBJ2-5; 9 bases match TRBD1. The CDR3 runs 14 residues. CDR1 is SGHRS, CDR2 YFSETQ, per germline. J lost 6 bases, V lost 0 bases, and 3 bases had no gene match. In DNA form, the CDR3 reads TGCGCCAGCAGCTTGGGGACAGGGGTGAAGACCCAGTACTTC. It translates to CASSLGTGVKTQYF.

V is TRBV12-3 or TRBV12-4 and J is TRBJ1-2; D is uncertain. The V gene lost 3 bases and the J gene lost 7 bases, with 6 bases spanning the gap. The CDR3 loop spans 11 amino acids. The CDR3, as DNA: TGTGCCAGCAGTTTTTCAATTGGCTACACCTTC. Translated: CASSFSIGYTF.

This clone has a single count. The rearrangement joins TRBV5-8 to TRBJ1-5; 8 positions match TRBD1. CDR3 size: 15 residues. Looked up from germline, CDR1 is SGHTS and CDR2 is YDEGEE. Germline trimming cut 4 bases from V and 7 bases from J; bases unmatched to any gene: 10. In nucleotides, the CDR3 is TGTGCCAGCAGCCAGGGACAGGTAGGCAGACAGCCCCAGCATTTT. Amino acids: CASSQGQVGRQPQHF.

The chain employs TRBV9 and TRBJ2-1; the match to TRBD2 covers 11 bases. The junction had 10 bases not matched to a gene; V was cut back by 4 bases and J by 7 bases. Germline V gene data show CDR1 as SGDLS and CDR2 as YYNGEE. The CDR3 runs 16 residues. The CDR3 region is CASSPSSGRPGNEQFF. The CDR3, as DNA: TGTGCCAGCAGCCCCTCTAGCGGGAGGCCGGGGAATGAGCAGTTCTTC.

The rearrangement joins TRBV19 to TRBJ2-7, with 7 bases identical to TRBD1. Germline assignment: CDR1 LNHDA and CDR2 SQIVND (reference sequence). This CDR3 has 14 residues. V lost 3 bases and J lost 3; bases outside the gene matches: 5. The CDR3 loop reads CASSMGRQGYEQYF. Here the CDR3 DNA reads TGTGCCAGTAGTATGGGTAGACAGGGCTACGAGCAGTACTTC.

The chain joins TRBV5-1 to TRBJ2-7, with D possibly TRBD2 on 6 matching bases. CDR1 is SGHRS and CDR2 is YFSETQ in the germline V gene. V lost 6 bases to trimming and J lost 1 base, with 26 bases between them. The CDR3 extends over 18 amino acids. CDR3 nucleotide sequence: TGCGCCAGCACCCCGCCGGGGAGGTCACTAGTACTTTCCTACGAGCAGTACTTC. This sequence encodes CASTPPGRSLVLSYEQYF.

The rearrangement joins TRBV7-8 to TRBJ1-1, with D perhaps TRBD1 (5 bases). V shed 2 bases and J shed 4 bases, with 11 bases lying between them. CDR3 length: 14 amino acids. CDR1 SGHVS and CDR2 FQNEAQ come from the germline V gene. The CDR3 DNA sequence: TGTGCCAGCAGCTTATCCAGGGCAGGCACTGAAGCTTTCTTT. This gives the protein CASSLSRAGTEAFF.

The chain uses TRBV5-1 and TRBJ2-1; D might be TRBD2 (6 bases). The V gene's germline CDR1 is SGHRS and CDR2 YFSETQ. CDR3 length: 15 amino acids. Trimming took 0 bases from V and 2 from J, leaving 9 bases between them. CDR3 amino acids: CASSLEGGTYNEQFF. Here the CDR3 DNA reads TGCGCCAGCAGCTTGGAAGGCGGGACCTACAATGAGCAGTTCTTC.

The chain employs TRBV4-2 and TRBJ2-1; 10 nucleotides match TRBD2. Germline CDR1 and CDR2: LGHNA and YNFKEQ. The CDR3 spans 16 residues. J lost 8 bases, V lost 0 bases, and 7 bases had no gene match. CDR3 bases: TGTGCCAGCAGCCAAGAGCGGCTAGCGGGAGATCATGAGCAGTTCTTC. It yields the protein CASSQERLAGDHEQFF.

The CDR3 here is CASSSYTGELFF. CDR3 DNA: TGTGCCAGCAGCTCATACACCGGGGAGCTGTTTTTT. The chain recombines TRBV7-2 with TRBJ2-2; D uncertain. Germline loops: CDR1 SGHTA, CDR2 FQGNSA. V was clipped by 4 bases and J by 3 bases, with 3 bases between them. This CDR3 contains 12 residues.

This chain joins TRBV21-1 and TRBJ2-7; TRBD2 is the table's D call, not checked against the DNA. TRBV21-1 is assigned pseudogene status. This CDR3 comprises 18 residues. CDR3 protein: CASSRILTVAGPSYEQYF. In DNA form, the CDR3 reads TGTGCCAGCAGCCGCATATTAACGGTAGCGGGGCCCTCCTACGAGCAGTACTTC.

V gene TRBV4-1 combines with J gene TRBJ2-2, with 9 bases that match TRBD2. With 2 bases clipped from V and 7 bases from J, the junction kept 8 bases outside the gene matches. Germline CDR1 and CDR2: MGHRA and YSYEKL. This CDR3 has 16 amino acids. This chain's CDR3 is CASSQLAGVFGGELFF. CDR3 bases: TGCGCCAGCAGCCAATTAGCGGGAGTTTTTGGCGGGGAGCTGTTTTTT.